The clone carrying this T cell receptor (beta chain) was seen only once. Profiling relied on immunoSEQ multiplex PCR, and the TCRdb table lists in-frame clones only, not all of them. The table shows some 220,000 clones, with roughly 80% occurring only once. The record originates from a study of blood T cell repertoires in COVID-19. Trimming took off 4 bases at V and 0 bases at J, with 10 bases between the two ends. The germline gives CDR1 SGHTA, CDR2 FQGNSA. The CDR3 has 15 residues. Specimen: peripheral blood. The clonotype comes from a woman aged 80 or over with active or convalescent COVID-19. This chain links TRBV7-2 with TRBJ1-3; tentative D call: TRBD1 (5 bases). For the CDR3, the DNA is TGTGCCAGCAGCTCGACAGATTTCTCTGGAAACACCATATATTTT. Translated: CASSSTDFSGNTIYF.